The 11 T cell receptor beta chains presented below share a single source sample, sequenced in a study of control samples from healthy donors and cancer patients (dated by TCRdb to about 2020). Receptor libraries were prepared by the immunoSEQ multiplex PCR assay. TCRdb's version of the immuneACCESS table is confined to in-frame rearrangements and falls short of the full clone set. An unresolved V gene accounts for under half of the shortfall where checked; the remainder is of unknown origin. The sample has fewer than 200,000 clones on record, 70% to 90% of them singletons. Of the sample, around 13% is held by the ten largest clones. The material sequenced was blood. The receptors come from a young man in good health.

This chain's CDR3 is CATSRPGHKVFAEAFF. The CDR3 DNA is TGTGCCACCAGCAGGCCGGGACACAAAGTTTTCGCTGAAGCTTTCTTT. V gene TRBV15 combines with J gene TRBJ1-1; TRBD1 might be the D (6 bases). V was clipped by 3 bases and J by 6 bases, with 20 bases between them. The CDR3 is 16 amino acids. Germline CDR1 reads LNHNV; CDR2 reads YYDKDF (reference sequence).

The chain has TRBV6-5 and TRBJ1-2; D not certain. The ends were cut back, 4 bases at V and 0 bases at J, with 15 bases in the middle. The CDR3 is made up of 16 amino acids. Germline values: CDR1 MNHEY, CDR2 SVGAGI. The CDR3: CASSSEGRTANYGYTF. The CDR3 DNA reads as TGTGCCAGCAGTTCTGAAGGCAGGACCGCTAACTATGGCTACACCTTC.

V and J are TRBV27 and TRBJ2-2; no clear D gene. V was cut by 6 bases and J by 1 base, with 3 bases left in between. Looked up from germline, CDR1 is MNHEY and CDR2 is SMNVEV (reference sequence). The CDR3 extends over 12 amino acids. CDR3 protein: CASRRNTGELFF. The CDR3 DNA reads as TGTGCCAGCAGGAGGAACACCGGGGAGCTGTTTTTT.

The rearrangement joins TRBV11-3 to TRBJ2-1; 9 bases match TRBD2. J lost 0 bases, V lost 6 bases, and 6 bases had no gene match. This CDR3 is built from 16 residues. Germline assignment: CDR1 SGHNT and CDR2 YENEEA. CDR3 in amino acids: CASSSLAGSSYNEQFF. The CDR3 DNA reads TGTGCCAGCAGTTCGCTAGCGGGGAGCTCCTACAATGAGCAGTTCTTC. The full variable domain, in which reference TRBV11-3 and TRBJ2-1 provide the parts outside the CDR3, is EAGVVQSPRYKIIEKKQPVAFWCNPISGHNTLYWYLQNLGQGPELLIRYENEEAVDDSQLPKDRFSAERLKGVDSTLKIQPAELGDSAVYLCASSSLAGSSYNEQFFGPGTRLTVL.

The V gene is TRBV6-2 or TRBV6-3, the J gene TRBJ2-5, with a weak D call TRBD1 (6 bases). The CDR3 covers 14 residues. Trimming shortened V by 0 bases and J by 1 base, and 6 bases separated the two germline ends. In germline, CDR1 is MNHEY, CDR2 SVGEGT. The DNA of the CDR3 is TGTGCCAGCAGTTACTCGGACAGCCAAGAGACCCAGTACTTC. It translates to CASSYSDSQETQYF.

The genes are TRBV5-5 and TRBJ2-3, with D possibly being TRBD1 or TRBD2 (5 bases each). This CDR3 has 14 amino acids. The germline CDR1 and CDR2 sequences are SGHKS and YYEKEE (reference sequence). Trimming removed 0 bases at V and 0 bases at J, with 5 bases between. The CDR3 spells CASSLGGSTDTQYF. CDR3 DNA sequence: TGTGCCAGCAGCTTGGGGGGGAGCACAGATACGCAGTATTTT.

This chain links TRBV25-1 with TRBJ1-5; TRBD1 is a possible D gene (6 bases). There are 15 residues in the CDR3. Germline V gene sequence: CDR1 MGHDK, CDR2 SYGVNS. V lost 2 bases to trimming and J lost 4 bases, with 12 bases between them. CDR3 coding DNA: TGTGCCAGCAGTGAAGGGCAGGGGCGGAATCAGCCCCAGCATTTT. Amino acid sequence: CASSEGQGRNQPQHF.

V is TRBV19 and J is TRBJ1-1, with D unresolved. CDR3 size: 13 residues. In germline, CDR1 is LNHDA, CDR2 SQIVND (reference sequence). V was trimmed by 7 bases and J by 4 bases, leaving 13 bases between them. The CDR3 DNA follows: TGTGCCAGTACGTTGGGATCCAGCACTGAAGCTTTCTTT. This sequence encodes CASTLGSSTEAFF.

The chain carries TRBV12-3 or TRBV12-4 and TRBJ2-7; TRBD1 matches at 8 bases. Unmatched junction bases numbered 3, after V lost 6 bases and J lost 5 bases. CDR3 length: 12 residues. The CDR3 sequence is CASRGTGHEQYF. The DNA of the CDR3 is TGTGCCAGCAGGGGGACAGGACACGAGCAGTACTTC.

V and J are TRBV5-1 and TRBJ1-2, with D tentatively TRBD1 (6 bases). Between the trimmed V and J ends, which lost 5 bases and 8 bases, there was a span of 22 bases. This CDR3 contains 15 residues. Germline V gene lookup returns CDR1 SGHRS and CDR2 YFSETQ. CDR3 nucleotides: TGCGCCAGCAGACAGCGCCCCCTCCCTACAGGGGGCTACACCTTC. Translating it yields CASRQRPLPTGGYTF. Based on the CDR3 plus reference TRBV5-1 and TRBJ1-2, the full variable domain is KAGVTQTPRYLIKTRGQQVTLSCSPISGHRSVSWYQQTPGQGLQFLFEYFSETQRNKGNFPGRFSGRQFSNSRSEMNVSTLELGDSALYLCASRQRPLPTGGYTFGSGTRLTVV.

The V gene is TRBV7-9, the J gene TRBJ2-5; possibly TRBD2 for D (6 bases). There are 14 residues in the CDR3. Trimming removed 1 base from V and 5 bases from J, with 11 bases in between. Germline V gene data show CDR1 as SEHNR and CDR2 as FQNEAQ (reference sequence). The CDR3 loop reads CASSLGLVVETQYF. The CDR3 DNA reads as TGTGCCAGCAGCTTAGGACTAGTTGTCGAGACCCAGTACTTC.